This paragraph covers one TCR beta chain sequence. There were TCR beta CDR3 regions amplified from RNA transcripts. First-round RT-PCR of the TCR CDR3 relied on the HTBI primer set. A single record per CDR3 protein comes from TCRdb applying MiXCR to the multiplex PCR reads. The data show hundreds of thousands of distinct CDR3 sequences, with over 20% seen just once and about 60% held by the top ten. The data are from a study of T cells in Graves' hyperthyroidism and ophthalmopathy. The CDR3 consists of 16 residues. CDR1 is SGHRS and CDR2 is YFSETQ in the germline V gene. The V gene end was trimmed by 0 bases and the J gene end by 2 bases; junction bases not matched to a gene: 1.

This sequence originates from a man aged 25-45 years with Graves' ophthalmopathy. This chain uses TRBV5-1 with TRBJ2-2; 10 bases are shared with TRBD1. The specimen sequenced was blood. The CDR3 region has the DNA TGCGCCAGCAGCTTGGGGACAGGGGGAAACACCGGGGAGCTGTTTTTT. Its protein is CASSLGTGGNTGELFF. The complete variable domain, with remaining parts taken from reference TRBV5-1 and TRBJ2-2, reads KAGVTQTPRYLIKTRGQQVTLSCSPISGHRSVSWYQQTPGQGLQFLFEYFSETQRNKGNFPGRFSGRQFSNSRSEMNVSTLELGDSALYLCASSLGTGGNTGELFFGEGSRLTVL.